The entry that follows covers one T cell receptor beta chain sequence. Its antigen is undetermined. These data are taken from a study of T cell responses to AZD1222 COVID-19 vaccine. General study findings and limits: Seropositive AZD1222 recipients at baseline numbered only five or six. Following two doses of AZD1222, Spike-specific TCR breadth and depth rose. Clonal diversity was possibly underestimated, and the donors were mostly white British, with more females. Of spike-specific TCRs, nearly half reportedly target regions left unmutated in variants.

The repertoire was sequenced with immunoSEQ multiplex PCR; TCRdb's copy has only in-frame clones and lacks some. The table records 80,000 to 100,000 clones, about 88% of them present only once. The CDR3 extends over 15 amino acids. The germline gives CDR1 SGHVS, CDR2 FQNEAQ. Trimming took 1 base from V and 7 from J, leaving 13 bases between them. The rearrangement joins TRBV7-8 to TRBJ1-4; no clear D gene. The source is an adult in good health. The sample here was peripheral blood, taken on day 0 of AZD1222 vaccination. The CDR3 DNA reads TGTGCCAGCAGCTTAGGTCATCCAGAGAGTGAAAAACTGTTTTTT. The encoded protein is CASSLGHPESEKLFF.